This T cell receptor beta chain was obtained from a study of T cell responses to AZD1222 COVID-19 vaccine. Libraries were prepared by immunoSEQ multiplex PCR; TCRdb keeps only in-frame clonotypes and omits some of them. The sample yields approximately 150,000 clones, 80% to 95% seen once. This clone was observed a single time. Its antigen is as yet unknown. Notes on the study in general: Receipt of two AZD1222 doses was followed by a rise in Spike-specific TCR breadth and depth. Most donors were white British and more were female, and clonal diversity was possibly underestimated. Variant regions that are unmutated are reportedly the target of nearly half of spike-specific TCRs.

The CDR3 contains 14 residues. Germline V gene lookup returns CDR1 SQVTM and CDR2 ANQGSEA. Unmatched junction bases numbered 10, after V lost 5 bases and J lost 5 bases. Sequences were derived from peripheral blood, sampled 28 days after the second AZD1222 dose. The chain recombines TRBV29-1 with TRBJ1-1, with 8 bases matching TRBD1. The TCR originated in an adult who received the AZD1222 COVID-19 vaccine. The CDR3 loop is CSVTQGAQGTEAFF. The CDR3 nucleotides are TGCAGCGTTACGCAGGGGGCGCAAGGGACTGAAGCTTTCTTT.